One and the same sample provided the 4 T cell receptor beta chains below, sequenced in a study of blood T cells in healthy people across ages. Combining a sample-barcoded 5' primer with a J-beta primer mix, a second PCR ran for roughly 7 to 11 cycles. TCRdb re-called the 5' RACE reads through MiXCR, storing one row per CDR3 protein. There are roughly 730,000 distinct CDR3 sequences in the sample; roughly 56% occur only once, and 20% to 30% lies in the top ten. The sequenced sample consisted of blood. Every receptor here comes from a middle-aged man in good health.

DNA for the CDR3: TGCAGCGCTGTGATTACGGGGGCCAACGTCCTGACTTTC. Its translation: CSAVITGANVLTF. The J gene is TRBJ2-6, the V gene TRBV29-1; no definite D call. Germline CDR1 is SQVTM and CDR2 is ANQGSEA. This CDR3 region has 13 residues. V lost 7 bases and J lost 4, with 11 bases in between.

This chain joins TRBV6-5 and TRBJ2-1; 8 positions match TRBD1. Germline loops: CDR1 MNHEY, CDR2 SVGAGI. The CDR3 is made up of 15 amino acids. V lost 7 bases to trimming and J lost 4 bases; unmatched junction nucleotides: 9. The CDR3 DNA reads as TGTGCCAGCACTATTGGACAGGGAGTATACAATGAGCAGTTCTTC. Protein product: CASTIGQGVYNEQFF.

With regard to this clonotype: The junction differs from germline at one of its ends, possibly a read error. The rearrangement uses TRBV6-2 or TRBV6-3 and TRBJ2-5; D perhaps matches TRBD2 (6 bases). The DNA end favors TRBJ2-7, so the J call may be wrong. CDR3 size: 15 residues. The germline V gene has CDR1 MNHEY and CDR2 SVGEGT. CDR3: CASSYSDYLGYEQYF. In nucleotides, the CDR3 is TGTGCTAGCAGTTACTCGGACTATCTTGGCTACGAGCAGTACTTC.

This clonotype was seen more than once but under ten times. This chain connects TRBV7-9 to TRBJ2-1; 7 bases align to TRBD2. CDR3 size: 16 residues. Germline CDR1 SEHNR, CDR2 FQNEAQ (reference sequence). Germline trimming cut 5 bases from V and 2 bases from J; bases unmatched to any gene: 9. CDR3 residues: CASSIEGLAAYNEQFF. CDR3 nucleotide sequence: TGTGCCAGCAGCATAGAAGGGCTAGCGGCCTACAATGAGCAGTTCTTC.